The 7 T cell receptor beta chains given below trace back to one sample, sequenced in a study of blood T cells in healthy people across ages. The use of a sample-barcoded 5' primer and a J-beta primer mix characterized a second PCR of roughly 6 to 12 cycles. One entry per CDR3 protein results from TCRdb running MiXCR on the 5' RACE reads. The sample lists 1.4 million or so distinct CDR3 sequences, approximately 43% occurring once. The sequenced material came from blood. Source of these receptors: a woman aged 18-30 years in good health.

This clonotype was counted at least ten times. The chain links TRBV20-1 to TRBJ2-7; tentatively, D is TRBD2 (6 bases). The CDR3 covers 14 residues. Trimming shortened V by 0 bases and J by 6 bases, and 15 bases separated the two germline ends. Germline CDR1 reads DFQATT; CDR2 reads SNEGSKA (reference sequence). This CDR3 reads CSARDIGLSPEQYF. The CDR3 coding sequence is TGCAGTGCTAGAGATATAGGACTATCGCCCGAGCAGTACTTC.

The chain has TRBV4-1 and TRBJ2-7, with D possibly being TRBD1 (6 bases). This CDR3 contains 17 residues. The ends were cut back, 1 base at V and 7 bases at J, with 23 bases in the middle. Germline assignment: CDR1 MGHRA and CDR2 YSYEKL. The CDR3 DNA is TGCGCCAGCAGCCAAGGAGTCGTAGGGGGTGTTCTTGGGGAGCAGTACTTC. Amino acid sequence: CASSQGVVGGVLGEQYF.

This clonotype showed up many times. The V and J genes are TRBV13 and TRBJ1-2, with 7 nucleotides matching TRBD1. Germline assignment: CDR1 PRHDT and CDR2 FYEKMQ (reference sequence). This CDR3 is 14 amino acids long. The V and J ends lost 4 bases and 0 bases, in that order; junction bases with no gene match: 2. DNA of the CDR3: TGTGCCAGCAGCTCCGACAGGGCTAACTATGGCTACACCTTC. Translation gives CASSSDRANYGYTF.

The chain has TRBV7-9 and TRBJ1-4; D is possibly TRBD1 (5 bases). CDR3 length: 17 residues. The V end was cut by 8 bases, the J end by 0 bases, with 19 bases between. Germline V gene sequence: CDR1 SEHNR, CDR2 FQNEAQ (reference sequence). The CDR3: CASDTTRAGATNEKLFF. CDR3 bases: TGTGCCAGCGATACTACTCGTGCGGGGGCAACTAATGAAAAACTGTTTTTT.

The chain uses TRBV29-1 and TRBJ1-2, with D uncertain. CDR1 and CDR2 (germline): SQVTM, ANQGSEA. The CDR3 covers 11 residues. Trimming pared 5 bases from V and 5 bases from J, leaving 9 bases between. The CDR3 sequence is CSVYEQYGYTF. Here the CDR3 DNA reads TGCAGCGTTTATGAGCAATATGGCTACACCTTC.

The CDR3 is CAWSVQLTTEAFF. The CDR3 DNA follows: TGTGCCTGGAGTGTACAGTTGACCACTGAAGCTTTCTTT. The chain combines TRBV30 with TRBJ1-1, with unresolved D. Germline CDR1 reads GTSNPN; CDR2 reads SVGIG (reference sequence). This CDR3 contains 13 residues. Trimming shortened V by 0 bases and J by 4 bases, and 9 bases separated the two germline ends.

The chain couples TRBV11-2 to TRBJ2-1; perhaps TRBD2 as D (5 bases). The ends were cut back, 5 bases at V and 1 base at J, with 15 bases in the middle. The CDR3 covers 16 residues. Germline values: CDR1 SGHAT, CDR2 FQNNGV. CDR3 DNA: TGTGCCAGCAGCCCAAAGCGTTGGGAGTCCTACAATGAGCAGTTCTTC. Amino acids: CASSPKRWESYNEQFF.